This T cell receptor beta chain was obtained from a study of T cell changes during pregnancy in multiple sclerosis. The protocol was immunoSEQ multiplex PCR, while the TCRdb copy is restricted to in-frame clones and leaves out a portion. The sample has around 40,000 clones, about 90% seen once; the top ten hold about 0.6%. The CDR3 runs to 16 residues. The V segment lost 5 bases and the J segment 0 bases; nucleotides outside the gene matches: 9. Germline CDR1 and CDR2: SGHVS and FQNEAQ. This TCR was recovered from a female donor with multiple sclerosis, enrolled in a pregnancy study. The sequencing here drew on CD4+ T cells from peripheral blood mononuclear cells, taken before pregnancy. The chain is built from TRBV7-8 and TRBJ1-2; 7 bases are a match to TRBD1. The CDR3 region has the DNA TGTGCCAGCAGCCCACACCGAGGACAGGCTAACTATGGCTACACCTTC. Residues: CASSPHRGQANYGYTF.